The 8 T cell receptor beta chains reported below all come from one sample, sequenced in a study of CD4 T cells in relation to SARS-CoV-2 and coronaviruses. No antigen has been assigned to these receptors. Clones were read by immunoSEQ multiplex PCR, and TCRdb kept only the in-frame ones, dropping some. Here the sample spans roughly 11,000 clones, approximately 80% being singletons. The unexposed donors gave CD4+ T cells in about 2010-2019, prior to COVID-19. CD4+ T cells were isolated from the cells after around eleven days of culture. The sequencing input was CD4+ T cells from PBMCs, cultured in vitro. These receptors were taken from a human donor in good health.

The DNA of the CDR3 is TGCGCCAGCAGCCCCGAAACCGGGACGCTCACCAACTATGGCTACACCTTC. This codes for CASSPETGTLTNYGYTF. The rearrangement uses TRBV4-3 and TRBJ1-2; a possible D gene is TRBD1 (5 bases). In germline, CDR1 is LGHNA, CDR2 YSLEER. V lost 4 bases and J lost 2, with 20 bases in between. CDR3 length: 17 amino acids.

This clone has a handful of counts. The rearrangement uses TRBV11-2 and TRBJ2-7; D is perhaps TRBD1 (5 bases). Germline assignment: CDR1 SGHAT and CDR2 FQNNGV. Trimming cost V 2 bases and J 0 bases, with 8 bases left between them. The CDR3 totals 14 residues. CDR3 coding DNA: TGTGCCAGCAGCTTATTCAGGGACTCCTACGAGCAGTACTTC. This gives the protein CASSLFRDSYEQYF. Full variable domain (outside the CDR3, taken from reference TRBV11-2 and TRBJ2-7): EAGVAQSPRYKIIEKRQSVAFWCNPISGHATLYWYQQILGQGPKLLIQFQNNGVVDDSQLPKDRFSAERLKGVDSTLKIQPAKLEDSAVYLCASSLFRDSYEQYFGPGTRLTVT.

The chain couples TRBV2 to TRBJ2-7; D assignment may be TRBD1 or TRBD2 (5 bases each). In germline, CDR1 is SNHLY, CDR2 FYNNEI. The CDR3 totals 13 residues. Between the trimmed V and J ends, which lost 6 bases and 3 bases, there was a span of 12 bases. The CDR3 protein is CASRGDGIYEQYF. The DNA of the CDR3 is TGTGCCAGCAGGGGGGACGGTATCTACGAGCAGTACTTC.

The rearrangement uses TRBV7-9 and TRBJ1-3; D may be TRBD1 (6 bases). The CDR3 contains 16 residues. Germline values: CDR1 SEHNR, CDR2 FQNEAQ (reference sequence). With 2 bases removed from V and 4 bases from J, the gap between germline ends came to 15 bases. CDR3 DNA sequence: TGTGCCAGCAGCTTAATTGGCCGGGGGACAGGAAACACCATATATTTT. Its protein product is CASSLIGRGTGNTIYF.

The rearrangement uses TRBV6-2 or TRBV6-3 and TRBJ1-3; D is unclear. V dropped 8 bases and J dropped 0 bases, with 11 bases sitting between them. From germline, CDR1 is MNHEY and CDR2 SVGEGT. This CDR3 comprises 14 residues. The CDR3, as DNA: TGTGCCAGCCGCCACGGAGACTCTGGAAACACCATATATTTT. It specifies CASRHGDSGNTIYF.

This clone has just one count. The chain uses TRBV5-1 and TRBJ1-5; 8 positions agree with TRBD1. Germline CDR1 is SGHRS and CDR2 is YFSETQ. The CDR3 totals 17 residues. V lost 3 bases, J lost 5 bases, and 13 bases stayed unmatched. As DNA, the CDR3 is TGCGCCAGCAGCTGGGCGGACAGGGAGGCGTTTCATCAGCCCCAGCATTTT. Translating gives CASSWADREAFHQPQHF.

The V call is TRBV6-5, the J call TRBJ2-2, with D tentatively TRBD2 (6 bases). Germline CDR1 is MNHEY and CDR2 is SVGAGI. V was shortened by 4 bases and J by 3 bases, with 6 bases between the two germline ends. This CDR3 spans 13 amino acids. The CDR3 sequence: CASSWGDTGELFF. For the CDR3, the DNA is TGTGCCAGCAGTTGGGGGGACACCGGGGAGCTGTTTTTT.

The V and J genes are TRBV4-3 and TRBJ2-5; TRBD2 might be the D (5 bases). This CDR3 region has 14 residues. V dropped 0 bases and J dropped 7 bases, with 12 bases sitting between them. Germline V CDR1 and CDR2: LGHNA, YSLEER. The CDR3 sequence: CASSQERVLGTQYF. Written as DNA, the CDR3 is TGCGCCAGCAGCCAAGAGAGGGTCCTTGGGACCCAGTACTTC.